Shown below are 18 T cell receptor beta chains from a single sample sequenced in a study of T cell responses to AZD1222 COVID-19 vaccine (dated by TCRdb to the early 2020s). The library was prepared using the immunoSEQ multiplex PCR assay. TCRdb carries this immuneACCESS record with in-frame sequences only. Its versions omit some clonotypes, under half of them owing to an unresolved V gene in the studies checked, with the rest unexplained. A total of some 89,000 clones appear in this sample, around 90% of them only once. Approximately 2% of the sample is held by the ten biggest clonotypes. The time point label for this specimen denotes: baseline before first vaccination. Sequenced material: peripheral blood, taken on day 0 of AZD1222 vaccination. These TCRs come from an adult in good health.

The V call is TRBV3-1 (or the pseudogene TRBV3-2), the J call TRBJ2-5; D remains unclear. The CDR3 is 13 residues long. The germline gives CDR1 LGHDT, CDR2 YNNKEL (reference sequence). The V and J ends lost 4 bases and 2 bases respectively, with 8 bases between them. Here the CDR3 reads CASSLASQETQYF. The DNA of the CDR3 is TGTGCCAGCAGCCTAGCTTCGCAAGAGACCCAGTACTTC.

The chain recombines TRBV3-1 (or the pseudogene TRBV3-2) with TRBJ1-5, with 8 bases aligning to TRBD1. Trimming cost V 5 bases and J 0 bases; bases outside gene matches: 3. The CDR3 is made up of 15 amino acids. Germline V CDR1 and CDR2: LGHDT, YNNKEL (reference sequence). The CDR3 DNA follows: TGTGCCAGCAGCAAAACAGGGGGTAGCAATCAGCCCCAGCATTTT. It is translated as CASSKTGGSNQPQHF.

The rearrangement joins TRBV27 to TRBJ2-1, with TRBD2 matching 15 bases. The trim removed 5 bases at V and 8 bases at J, leaving 7 bases unmatched. Per germline, CDR1 MNHEY and CDR2 SMNVEV (reference sequence). The CDR3 sequence is 16 residues long. The CDR3 nucleotides are TGTGCCAGCAGTCGGGCCGGGACTAGCGGGAGGTATGAGCAGTTCTTC. It codes for CASSRAGTSGRYEQFF.

The chain couples TRBV18 to TRBJ2-7; D gene ambiguous. CDR1 KGHSH and CDR2 LQKENI come from the germline V gene. V gave up 3 bases and J gave up 3 bases, with 9 bases separating them. The CDR3 covers 13 residues. The CDR3: CASSPARYYEQYF. The DNA for the CDR3 is TGTGCCAGCTCACCCGCCAGATACTACGAGCAGTACTTC.

The chain carries TRBV5-1 and TRBJ2-3; D gene unclear. The V end was cut by 4 bases, the J end by 5 bases, with 11 bases between. CDR1 SGHRS and CDR2 YFSETQ come from the germline V gene. The CDR3 has 13 amino acids. This CDR3 reads CASSIGAGDTQYF. The CDR3 DNA reads as TGCGCCAGCAGCATTGGCGCCGGAGATACGCAGTATTTT.

The chain joins TRBV6-2 or TRBV6-3 to TRBJ2-7; no firm D call. The CDR3 has 15 residues. Trimming removed 2 bases from V and 2 bases from J, with 13 bases in between. Germline CDR1 and CDR2: MNHEY and SVGEGT. The DNA of the CDR3 is TGTGCCAGCAGTTACGGCGCGGTTTCCCCCTACGAGCAGTACTTC. It specifies CASSYGAVSPYEQYF.

The chain combines TRBV5-5 with TRBJ2-2; TRBD1 agrees at 7 bases. In germline, CDR1 is SGHKS, CDR2 YYEKEE (reference sequence). The CDR3 consists of 15 residues. V shed 2 bases, J shed 1 base, and the junction held 2 bases outside the gene matches. The chain's CDR3 is CASSFGTENTGELFF. The CDR3 DNA reads TGTGCCAGCAGCTTCGGGACAGAGAACACCGGGGAGCTGTTTTTT.

CDR3 residues: CARGPQGRGQPQHF. The DNA of the CDR3 is TGCGCCAGAGGCCCACAGGGTAGGGGCCAGCCCCAGCATTTT. This chain uses TRBV5-1 with TRBJ1-5; weak D call: TRBD1 (6 bases). Trimming took 8 bases from V and 7 from J, leaving 19 bases between them. The CDR3 consists of 14 residues. Germline V gene sequence: CDR1 SGHRS, CDR2 YFSETQ.

This clone has a single count. V usage is TRBV29-1 and J usage is TRBJ1-1; D might be TRBD1 (5 bases). The CDR3 sequence is 13 residues long. V lost 3 bases and J lost 0, with 8 bases in between. The germline gives CDR1 SQVTM, CDR2 ANQGSEA. In nucleotides, the CDR3 is TGCAGCGTTGAGAGGGACCTGAACACTGAAGCTTTCTTT. This sequence encodes CSVERDLNTEAFF. The full variable domain, completed using reference TRBV29-1 and TRBJ1-1, is SAVISQKPSRDICQRGTSLTIQCQVDSQVTMMFWYRQQPGQSLTLIATANQGSEATYESGFVIDKFPISRPNLTFSTLTVSNMSPEDSSIYLCSVERDLNTEAFFGQGTRLTVV.

This chain uses TRBV20-1 with TRBJ2-7, with D perhaps matching TRBD1 (6 bases). Trimming cost V 3 bases and J 6 bases, with 9 bases left between them. The CDR3 extends over 11 amino acids. Per germline, CDR1 DFQATT and CDR2 SNEGSKA (reference sequence). Written as DNA, the CDR3 is TGCAGTGCTAGCCCCAGGGGCGAGCAGTACTTC. Its protein is CSASPRGEQYF.

The chain combines TRBV11-2 with TRBJ2-4, with TRBD2 as a possible D gene (6 bases). Germline V gene data show CDR1 as SGHAT and CDR2 as FQNNGV. The CDR3 sequence is 14 residues long. Trimming removed 5 bases from V and 5 bases from J, with 13 bases in between. CDR3: CASSPSPGENIQYF. The CDR3 DNA sequence: TGTGCCAGCAGCCCCTCCCCGGGGGAAAACATTCAGTACTTC.

The genes are TRBV4-1 and TRBJ1-5; the D gene is possibly TRBD1 (6 bases). CDR1 is MGHRA, CDR2 YSYEKL, per germline. This CDR3 is built from 14 residues. Trimming pared 4 bases from V and 6 bases from J, leaving 13 bases between. CDR3 region: CASSPAGASQPQHF. CDR3 bases: TGCGCCAGCAGCCCTGCGGGGGCAAGTCAGCCCCAGCATTTT.

This clone has only a few counts. The chain links TRBV7-8 to TRBJ1-1; 9 positions agree with TRBD1. The germline V gene has CDR1 SGHVS and CDR2 FQNEAQ. The trim removed 6 bases at V and 5 bases at J, leaving 4 bases unmatched. The CDR3 is made up of 13 amino acids. The CDR3 sequence: CASRRTGATEAFF. CDR3 coding DNA: TGTGCCAGCAGGCGGACAGGGGCAACTGAAGCTTTCTTT.

The chain combines TRBV2 with TRBJ2-6; tentatively, D is TRBD2 (6 bases). The CDR3 runs to 15 residues. From germline, CDR1 is SNHLY and CDR2 FYNNEI. V lost 2 bases, J lost 2 bases, and 7 bases lay in between. The CDR3 region has the DNA TGTGCCAGCAGTGAATGGGGGGCTGGGGCCAACGTCCTGACTTTC. Translating it yields CASSEWGAGANVLTF.

V and J are TRBV27 and TRBJ2-1; TRBD2 matches 8 bases. Germline loops: CDR1 MNHEY, CDR2 SMNVEV (reference sequence). The CDR3 sequence is 16 residues long. Losses at the gene ends were 6 bases for V and 0 bases for J; bases not matched to a gene: 7. The DNA for the CDR3 is TGTGCCAGCAGAACTAGCGGACTGATCTCCTACAATGAGCAGTTCTTC. Residues: CASRTSGLISYNEQFF.

The sample holds a few counts of this clone. This chain links TRBV7-2 with TRBJ1-1; tentative D call: TRBD1 (6 bases). V shed 5 bases and J shed 7 bases, with 20 bases lying between them. This CDR3 is built from 15 residues. In germline, CDR1 is SGHTA, CDR2 FQGNSA. CDR3 bases: TGTGCCAGCAGCCGTACAGGGTGGGGAGGGGTTGAAGCTTTCTTT. This encodes CASSRTGWGGVEAFF.

The chain links TRBV10-1 to TRBJ2-1; the D gene is possibly TRBD1 (5 bases). The length of the CDR3 is 15 residues. V shed 2 bases and J shed 8 bases, with 16 bases lying between them. From germline, CDR1 is WNHNN and CDR2 SYGVQD (reference sequence). Written as DNA, the CDR3 is TGCGCCAGCAGTGAGAGTCAAGCAGGGATGGATGAGCAGTTCTTC. Translated, it gives CASSESQAGMDEQFF.

This chain joins TRBV6-2 or TRBV6-3 and TRBJ2-7; 8 nucleotides line up with TRBD1. The V gene's germline CDR1 is MNHEY and CDR2 SVGEGT. The CDR3 sequence is 12 residues long. V shed 5 bases, J shed 9 bases, and the junction held 6 bases outside the gene matches. The CDR3 is CASSIGQGGQYF. The DNA for the CDR3 is TGTGCCAGCAGTATCGGACAGGGAGGGCAGTACTTC.